These T cell receptor beta chains were read from a single sample in a study of cytomegalovirus exposure and HLA in healthy donors. Generated by immunoSEQ multiplex PCR, the TCRdb table keeps only in-frame clones and is missing some. The data contain around 130,000 clones, 65% to 80% of them singletons. Sequencing was carried out using PBMCs. The receptors come from a man in his late teens or twenties in good health and CMV-seropositive. Each CDR3 is given with its conserved first and last residue. D genes are given only for firm matches. Some rows have no size entry. The others give once, few or many, or a class for an expanded clone.

d_call: -
clone_size: few
j_call: TRBJ2-7
v_call: TRBV5-8
cdr3_length: 14
cdr3_nt: TGTGCCAGCAGCTTGCAGGCAACTTCCTACGAGCAGTACTTC
cdr3_aa: CASSLQATSYEQYF

d_call: -
clone_size: -
j_call: TRBJ2-7
v_call: TRBV5-6
cdr3_length: 15
cdr3_nt: TGTGCCAGCAGCTTCGGGTCAGGGCGGGGAGGCGAGCAGTACTTC
cdr3_aa: CASSFGSGRGGEQYF

d_call: TRBD1
clone_size: -
j_call: TRBJ1-2
v_call: TRBV6-6
cdr3_length: 14
cdr3_nt: TGTGCCAGCAGCCGGGGACAGCCGGGCTATGGCTACACCTTC
cdr3_aa: CASSRGQPGYGYTF

d_call: TRBD2
clone_size: -
j_call: TRBJ2-1
v_call: TRBV6-1
cdr3_length: 16
cdr3_nt: TGTGCCAGCAGTGAATTCTGGCTAGCGGAGTACAATGAGCAGTTCTTC
cdr3_aa: CASSEFWLAEYNEQFF

d_call: -
clone_size: -
j_call: TRBJ2-3
v_call: TRBV7-2
cdr3_length: 15
cdr3_nt: TGTGCCAGCAGCTTGGGTAGCGGTGGTGGTGATACGCAGTATTTT
cdr3_aa: CASSLGSGGGDTQYF

d_call: -
clone_size: -
j_call: TRBJ1-2
v_call: TRBV4-1
cdr3_length: 14
cdr3_nt: TGCGCCAGCAGCCAAGTCGGGGTTGTCTATGGCTACACCTTC
cdr3_aa: CASSQVGVVYGYTF

d_call: TRBD1
clone_size: -
j_call: TRBJ2-2
v_call: TRBV7-3
cdr3_length: 13
cdr3_nt: TGTGCCAGCAGCTCTTCAGGGGGCTGGGAGCTGTTTTTT
cdr3_aa: CASSSSGGWELFF

d_call: -
clone_size: -
j_call: TRBJ1-1
v_call: TRBV27
cdr3_length: 16
cdr3_nt: TGTGCCAGCAGGATGGGGCGCTCTCTGGCTAGAGCTGAAGCTTTCTTT
cdr3_aa: CASRMGRSLARAEAFF

d_call: -
clone_size: once
j_call: TRBJ1-1
v_call: TRBV9
cdr3_length: 17
cdr3_nt: TGTGCCAGCAGCGTAGGAGGACACCCGTCTATGGGAACTGAAGCTTTCTTT
cdr3_aa: CASSVGGHPSMGTEAFF

d_call: TRBD2
clone_size: -
j_call: TRBJ2-1
v_call: TRBV28
cdr3_length: 14
cdr3_nt: TGTGCCAGCAGTTACGGGGGGGCCTACAATGAGCAGTTCTTC
cdr3_aa: CASSYGGAYNEQFF

d_call: TRBD1
clone_size: -
j_call: TRBJ2-1
v_call: TRBV4-1
cdr3_length: 13
cdr3_nt: TGCGCCAGCACCGAGCGGACAGGGCATGAGCAGTTCTTC
cdr3_aa: CASTERTGHEQFF

d_call: -
clone_size: -
j_call: TRBJ1-2
v_call: TRBV7-6
cdr3_length: 14
cdr3_nt: TGTGCCAGCAGCCCGGCGGGGGGCTGGAATGGCTACACCTTC
cdr3_aa: CASSPAGGWNGYTF

d_call: TRBD2
clone_size: once
j_call: TRBJ2-5
v_call: TRBV10-2
cdr3_length: 15
cdr3_nt: TGCGCCAGCGGGGGGTCCCGGGAGGCCCAAGAGACCCAGTACTTC
cdr3_aa: CASGGSREAQETQYF

d_call: -
clone_size: few
j_call: TRBJ2-7
v_call: TRBV2
cdr3_length: 12
cdr3_nt: TGTGCCAGCAGTGTCCAGACCTACGAGCAGTACTTC
cdr3_aa: CASSVQTYEQYF

d_call: TRBD1
clone_size: -
j_call: TRBJ1-3
v_call: TRBV6-5
cdr3_length: 15
cdr3_nt: TGTGCCAGCAGGACAGGGGCGAGCTCTGGAAACACCATATATTTT
cdr3_aa: CASRTGASSGNTIYF

d_call: TRBD1
clone_size: -
j_call: TRBJ1-5
v_call: TRBV5-7
cdr3_length: 14
cdr3_nt: TGTGCCAGACCGCCCGGACAGGACCATCAGCCCCAGCATTTT
cdr3_aa: CARPPGQDHQPQHF

d_call: -
clone_size: -
j_call: TRBJ1-2
v_call: TRBV4-2
cdr3_length: 14
cdr3_nt: TGTGCCAGCAGCCAAGGGGCAGGGAGGGATGGCTACACCTTC
cdr3_aa: CASSQGAGRDGYTF

d_call: -
clone_size: -
j_call: TRBJ1-2
v_call: TRBV6-6
cdr3_length: 13
cdr3_nt: TGTGCCAGCAGTTACTACACGGGGTATGGCTACACCTTC
cdr3_aa: CASSYYTGYGYTF

d_call: -
clone_size: once
j_call: TRBJ2-1
v_call: TRBV28
cdr3_length: 15
cdr3_nt: TGTGCCAGCAGTATGGACAGAAGCTCCTACAATGAGCAGTTCTTC
cdr3_aa: CASSMDRSSYNEQFF

d_call: -
clone_size: -
j_call: TRBJ1-6
v_call: TRBV9
cdr3_length: 14
cdr3_nt: TGTGCCAGCAGCCCCATTCAAGGGGGATCACCCCTCCACTTT
cdr3_aa: CASSPIQGGSPLHF

d_call: TRBD1
clone_size: -
j_call: TRBJ1-2
v_call: TRBV4-1
cdr3_length: 15
cdr3_nt: TGCGCCAGCAGCCCCCGGGAGGGGGCGGGCTATGGCTACACCTTC
cdr3_aa: CASSPREGAGYGYTF

d_call: -
clone_size: -
j_call: TRBJ1-1
v_call: TRBV19
cdr3_length: 14
cdr3_nt: TGTGCCAGTAGTATAGGGGGGGGAAGGACTGAAGCTTTCTTT
cdr3_aa: CASSIGGGRTEAFF

d_call: -
clone_size: -
j_call: TRBJ2-4
v_call: TRBV30
cdr3_length: 13
cdr3_nt: TGTGCCTGGACGGGGGTAGCCAAAAACATTCAGTACTTC
cdr3_aa: CAWTGVAKNIQYF

d_call: TRBD1
clone_size: -
j_call: TRBJ1-2
v_call: TRBV19
cdr3_length: 18
cdr3_nt: TGTGCCAGTAGTATTCACCGGCCAGGGGGCAAAGGCAGCTATGGCTACACCTTC
cdr3_aa: CASSIHRPGGKGSYGYTF

d_call: -
clone_size: -
j_call: TRBJ2-1
v_call: TRBV6-1
cdr3_length: 14
cdr3_nt: TGTGCCAGCAGTGAAATGGGGGGACACAATGAGCAGTTCTTC
cdr3_aa: CASSEMGGHNEQFF

d_call: -
clone_size: -
j_call: TRBJ1-1
v_call: TRBV7-9
cdr3_length: 14
cdr3_nt: TGTGCCAGCAGCTCAGGACTAAAGAACACTGAAGCTTTCTTT
cdr3_aa: CASSSGLKNTEAFF

d_call: -
clone_size: -
j_call: TRBJ1-1
v_call: TRBV6-5
cdr3_length: 15
cdr3_nt: TGTGCCAGCAAGGGTAAGGGGTCGATGAACACTGAAGCTTTCTTT
cdr3_aa: CASKGKGSMNTEAFF

d_call: TRBD1
clone_size: -
j_call: TRBJ1-5
v_call: TRBV28
cdr3_length: 15
cdr3_nt: TGTGCCAGCAGTTTATTGACAGGGGCCTTTTTTTCCCAGCATTTT
cdr3_aa: CASSLLTGAFFSQHF

d_call: TRBD2
clone_size: -
j_call: TRBJ2-7
v_call: TRBV10-3
cdr3_length: 15
cdr3_nt: TGTGCCATCACCGGGACTAGCGGGAGTGTCTACGAGCAGTACTTC
cdr3_aa: CAITGTSGSVYEQYF

d_call: TRBD1
clone_size: -
j_call: TRBJ1-6
v_call: TRBV12-5
cdr3_length: 16
cdr3_nt: TGTGCTAGTGGTTTGGTAGTGGACAGGGTAGATTCACCCCTCCACTTT
cdr3_aa: CASGLVVDRVDSPLHF

d_call: -
clone_size: -
j_call: TRBJ1-3
v_call: TRBV19
cdr3_length: 16
cdr3_nt: TGTGCCAGTAGTATAGGGTACGGGGTCTCTGGAAACACCATATATTTT
cdr3_aa: CASSIGYGVSGNTIYF

d_call: TRBD2
clone_size: -
j_call: TRBJ2-1
v_call: TRBV4-2
cdr3_length: 16
cdr3_nt: TGTGCCAGCAGCCAAGATAGCGGGGGGTCCTACAATGAGCAGTTCTTC
cdr3_aa: CASSQDSGGSYNEQFF

d_call: TRBD1
clone_size: -
j_call: TRBJ2-1
v_call: TRBV6-5
cdr3_length: 15
cdr3_nt: TGTGCCAGCAGCGGACGGGACAGAGGTAACAATGAGCAGTTCTTC
cdr3_aa: CASSGRDRGNNEQFF

d_call: -
clone_size: -
j_call: TRBJ1-5
v_call: TRBV6-1
cdr3_length: 14
cdr3_nt: TGTGCCAGCAGAGCCACAGGAGCCAATCAGCCCCAGCATTTT
cdr3_aa: CASRATGANQPQHF

d_call: -
clone_size: -
j_call: TRBJ1-1
v_call: TRBV19
cdr3_length: 14
cdr3_nt: TGTGCCAGTAGTATGGGCAGGGTGGGCACTGAAGCTTTCTTT
cdr3_aa: CASSMGRVGTEAFF

d_call: TRBD2
clone_size: few
j_call: TRBJ2-6
v_call: TRBV7-9
cdr3_length: 17
cdr3_nt: TGTGCCAGCAGCCACCGGGGGGGGGCGGGAGGGGCCAACGTCCTGACTTTC
cdr3_aa: CASSHRGGAGGANVLTF

d_call: -
clone_size: -
j_call: TRBJ2-7
v_call: TRBV1
cdr3_length: 15
cdr3_nt: TGCACCAGCAGCTACGGGACCGGGAGCTCCTACGAGCAGTACTTC
cdr3_aa: CTSSYGTGSSYEQYF

d_call: -
clone_size: few
j_call: TRBJ1-6
v_call: TRBV19
cdr3_length: 14
cdr3_nt: TGTGCCAGTACCCGACAGGTCCATGGGTCACCCCTCCACTTT
cdr3_aa: CASTRQVHGSPLHF

d_call: TRBD1
clone_size: -
j_call: TRBJ1-1
v_call: TRBV6-1
cdr3_length: 15
cdr3_nt: TGTGCCAGCACCTTAATGGGAACAGGGGGTACTGAAGCTTTCTTT
cdr3_aa: CASTLMGTGGTEAFF

d_call: TRBD1
clone_size: -
j_call: TRBJ2-5
v_call: TRBV7-2
cdr3_length: 14
cdr3_nt: TGTGCCAGCAGCCCAGGGACAGGGGATGGGGAGCAGTACTTC
cdr3_aa: CASSPGTGDGEQYF

d_call: -
clone_size: -
j_call: TRBJ2-1
v_call: TRBV18
cdr3_length: 15
cdr3_nt: TGTGCCAGCTCACCACAGGGCGTAGGGACAAATGAGCAGTTCTTC
cdr3_aa: CASSPQGVGTNEQFF